A selection of T cell receptor beta chains follows, all from one sample in a study of PD-L1 blockade in urothelial cancer. The repertoire was sequenced with immunoSEQ multiplex PCR; TCRdb's copy has only in-frame clones and lacks some. The sample shows 65,000 to 90,000 clones, over 80% of them seen only once. The input for sequencing was PBMCs, taken around atezolizumab (anti-PD-L1) treatment. These receptors all stem from a woman in her 70s with urothelial cancer. CDR3s include the opening cysteine and the closing phenylalanine or tryptophan. The order of the fields is D gene, clone size, J gene, V gene, CDR3 DNA, CDR3 protein. The D gene is left open where the match is weak. Clone size is shown for a subset of rows, as once, few, many or a class of expanded clone.

D gene: .; clone size: .; J gene: TRBJ2-1; V gene: TRBV9; CDR3 DNA: TGTGCCAGCAGCGTATCAAGGACAGACAATGAGCAGTTCTTC; CDR3 protein: CASSVSRTDNEQFF
D gene: .; clone size: .; J gene: TRBJ2-3; V gene: TRBV5-4; CDR3 DNA: TGTGCCAGCAGCTGGGATCAAGGGGTTGCAGATACGCAGTATTTT; CDR3 protein: CASSWDQGVADTQYF
D gene: .; clone size: .; J gene: TRBJ2-7; V gene: TRBV15; CDR3 DNA: TGTGCCACCAGCAGATCGGGAAACTCCTACGAGCAGTACTTC; CDR3 protein: CATSRSGNSYEQYF
D gene: TRBD1; clone size: .; J gene: TRBJ2-7; V gene: TRBV18; CDR3 DNA: TGTGCCAGCTCTTCGACAGGGTCTTCCTACGAGCAGTACTTC; CDR3 protein: CASSSTGSSYEQYF
D gene: .; clone size: few; J gene: TRBJ1-1; V gene: TRBV19; CDR3 DNA: TGTGCCAGTAGTATCGTCCGGGGACAATTGTTGAACACTGAAGCTTTCTTT; CDR3 protein: CASSIVRGQLLNTEAFF
D gene: .; clone size: .; J gene: TRBJ2-2; V gene: TRBV9; CDR3 DNA: TGTGCCAGCAGCGTACCAGACAGCTACACCGGGGAGCTGTTTTTT; CDR3 protein: CASSVPDSYTGELFF
D gene: .; clone size: .; J gene: TRBJ2-1; V gene: TRBV7-9; CDR3 DNA: TGTGCCAGCAGCTTCCCTCTACTAGGGCAGTTCTTC; CDR3 protein: CASSFPLLGQFF
D gene: TRBD2; clone size: .; J gene: TRBJ2-5; V gene: TRBV2; CDR3 DNA: TGTGCCAGCGGGGGGGGGACTAGCGGAAACCAAGAGACCCAGTACTTC; CDR3 protein: CASGGGTSGNQETQYF
D gene: TRBD2; clone size: .; J gene: TRBJ2-7; V gene: TRBV7-2; CDR3 DNA: TGTGCCAGCAGCTTACTGGCGGGAGCACGCTACGAGCAGTACTTC; CDR3 protein: CASSLLAGARYEQYF
D gene: .; clone size: .; J gene: TRBJ2-3; V gene: TRBV9; CDR3 DNA: TGTGCCAGCAGCGTAGGCGGGTCTAGCACAGATACGCAGTATTTT; CDR3 protein: CASSVGGSSTDTQYF
D gene: .; clone size: .; J gene: TRBJ2-1; V gene: TRBV18; CDR3 DNA: TGTGCCAGCTCACCAGCAGAACATGAGCAGTTCTTC; CDR3 protein: CASSPAEHEQFF
D gene: TRBD2; clone size: .; J gene: TRBJ2-7; V gene: TRBV30; CDR3 DNA: TGTGCCTGCACGATAGCGGGAGGGCCCCGAGGATCCGAGCAGTACTTC; CDR3 protein: CACTIAGGPRGSEQYF
D gene: .; clone size: .; J gene: TRBJ2-7; V gene: TRBV28; CDR3 DNA: TGTGCCATAGAAAGCAAGCTCTACGAGCAGTACTTC; CDR3 protein: CAIESKLYEQYF
D gene: .; clone size: few; J gene: TRBJ2-1; V gene: TRBV5-5; CDR3 DNA: TGTGCCAGCAGTTCCTCCAATGAGCAGTTCTTC; CDR3 protein: CASSSSNEQFF
D gene: TRBD2; clone size: .; J gene: TRBJ2-1; V gene: TRBV5-1; CDR3 DNA: TGCGCCAGCAGCCCGGAGCGGGATCGCTTCCCCCAGTTCTTC; CDR3 protein: CASSPERDRFPQFF
D gene: .; clone size: .; J gene: TRBJ2-4; V gene: TRBV18; CDR3 DNA: TGTGCCAGCTCCCTGGGCCGCTCCCAAAACATTCAGTACTTC; CDR3 protein: CASSLGRSQNIQYF
D gene: TRBD2; clone size: .; J gene: TRBJ2-5; V gene: TRBV5-4; CDR3 DNA: TGTGCCAGCAGCTTCTTGCTAGCGGGAGGTGTGGTGGAGACCCAGTACTTC; CDR3 protein: CASSFLLAGGVVETQYF
D gene: TRBD2; clone size: .; J gene: TRBJ2-7; V gene: TRBV11-3; CDR3 DNA: TGTGCCAGCAGCTTAGGAGCGGGGGGCTACGAGCAGTACTTC; CDR3 protein: CASSLGAGGYEQYF
D gene: .; clone size: .; J gene: TRBJ2-7; V gene: TRBV5-4; CDR3 DNA: TGTGCCAGCAGCTTCCGGGGGGCCCGGGCGTCCTACGAGCAGTACTTC; CDR3 protein: CASSFRGARASYEQYF
D gene: TRBD1; clone size: .; J gene: TRBJ1-5; V gene: TRBV19; CDR3 DNA: TGTGCCAGTAGTACCCCGCGACAGGGGGGCAATCAGCCCCAGCATTTT; CDR3 protein: CASSTPRQGGNQPQHF
D gene: TRBD2; clone size: .; J gene: TRBJ2-7; V gene: TRBV7-2; CDR3 DNA: TGTGCCAGCAGCCTAGCGGGGGGGCCGGCCTACGAGCAGTACTTC; CDR3 protein: CASSLAGGPAYEQYF
D gene: TRBD2; clone size: .; J gene: TRBJ2-1; V gene: TRBV9; CDR3 DNA: TGTGCCAGCGGACGGACTAGCGGGCTCTCCTTCTCCTACAATGAGCAGTTCTTC; CDR3 protein: CASGRTSGLSFSYNEQFF
D gene: TRBD1; clone size: .; J gene: TRBJ2-7; V gene: TRBV28; CDR3 DNA: TGTGCCAGCGTACCGGGACAGCCCTCCTACGAGCAGTACTTC; CDR3 protein: CASVPGQPSYEQYF
D gene: .; clone size: .; J gene: TRBJ2-5; V gene: TRBV4-1; CDR3 DNA: TGCGCCAGCAGCCAACAAACGGGGTACCAAGAGACCCAGTACTTC; CDR3 protein: CASSQQTGYQETQYF
D gene: .; clone size: few; J gene: TRBJ1-6; V gene: TRBV6-5; CDR3 DNA: TGTGCCAGCAGTTACCGCCCGGGAACGAATTCACCCCTCCACTTT; CDR3 protein: CASSYRPGTNSPLHF
D gene: TRBD2; clone size: .; J gene: TRBJ2-7; V gene: TRBV9; CDR3 DNA: TGTGCCAGCACCCAAGGCGGGAGCTCCTACGAGCAGTACTTC; CDR3 protein: CASTQGGSSYEQYF
D gene: .; clone size: few; J gene: TRBJ2-7; V gene: TRBV2; CDR3 DNA: TGTGCCAGCAGTGGGTTGGCAGGCTACGAGCAGTACTTC; CDR3 protein: CASSGLAGYEQYF
D gene: .; clone size: .; J gene: TRBJ1-5; V gene: TRBV7-2; CDR3 DNA: TGTGCCAGCAGCTTAGCCGCCAGGGGTAATCAGCCCCAGCATTTT; CDR3 protein: CASSLAARGNQPQHF
D gene: .; clone size: .; J gene: TRBJ2-3; V gene: TRBV4-1; CDR3 DNA: TGCGCCAGCAGCCAAGATCCCCTAGGAGCGGACAGCACAGATACGCAGTATTTT; CDR3 protein: CASSQDPLGADSTDTQYF
D gene: TRBD2; clone size: .; J gene: TRBJ2-2; V gene: TRBV28; CDR3 DNA: TGTGCCAGCAGTTTCTCAGGACTAGCGGGAGTGGGCGGGGAGCTGTTTTTT; CDR3 protein: CASSFSGLAGVGGELFF
D gene: TRBD1; clone size: .; J gene: TRBJ1-1; V gene: TRBV9; CDR3 DNA: TGTGCCAGCAGCGGGATCAAGACAGGGACCATGAACACTGAAGCTTTCTTT; CDR3 protein: CASSGIKTGTMNTEAFF
D gene: TRBD2; clone size: .; J gene: TRBJ2-7; V gene: TRBV9; CDR3 DNA: TGTGCCAGCAGCGCCTCCCTAGCGGGACCACCCTACGAGCAGTACTTC; CDR3 protein: CASSASLAGPPYEQYF
D gene: TRBD2; clone size: .; J gene: TRBJ2-1; V gene: TRBV6-5; CDR3 DNA: TGTGCCACCCTCGCCCCACTAGCGCCCTATGAGCAGTTCTTC; CDR3 protein: CATLAPLAPYEQFF
D gene: TRBD1; clone size: .; J gene: TRBJ1-1; V gene: TRBV7-8; CDR3 DNA: TGTGCCAGCAGAAGGGACAGGGATTCTGTCGGGGCTTTCTTT; CDR3 protein: CASRRDRDSVGAFF
D gene: TRBD2; clone size: .; J gene: TRBJ2-5; V gene: TRBV5-4; CDR3 DNA: TGTGCCAGCAGCTTGGGGGCCGCAGCGGGGGGGCCGCAGACCCAGTACTTC; CDR3 protein: CASSLGAAAGGPQTQYF
D gene: .; clone size: .; J gene: TRBJ1-5; V gene: TRBV9; CDR3 DNA: TGTGCCGAGAATCTGAGCAATCAGCCCCAGCATTTT; CDR3 protein: CAENLSNQPQHF
D gene: .; clone size: .; J gene: TRBJ1-5; V gene: TRBV19; CDR3 DNA: TGTGCCAGTAGTATTTCCCCCTTCGACGGGCAGCCCCAGCATTTT; CDR3 protein: CASSISPFDGQPQHF
D gene: .; clone size: .; J gene: TRBJ2-7; V gene: TRBV18; CDR3 DNA: TGTGCCAGCTCACCGAACGGGCAGGGTCACCTTCGGTACTTC; CDR3 protein: CASSPNGQGHLRYF
D gene: .; clone size: .; J gene: TRBJ1-2; V gene: TRBV19; CDR3 DNA: TGTGCCAGTAGTGGCCGGCCAGGGTCAGGAGCTAACTATGGCTACACCTTC; CDR3 protein: CASSGRPGSGANYGYTF
D gene: TRBD1; clone size: .; J gene: TRBJ2-6; V gene: TRBV25-1; CDR3 DNA: TGTGCCAGCACCGGGACAGGGGGCACTGGGGCCAACGTCCTGACTTTC; CDR3 protein: CASTGTGGTGANVLTF
D gene: .; clone size: .; J gene: TRBJ2-7; V gene: TRBV6-6; CDR3 DNA: TGTGCCAGCAGTTCACCGGGCTACGAGCAGTACTTC; CDR3 protein: CASSSPGYEQYF
D gene: .; clone size: .; J gene: TRBJ1-1; V gene: TRBV5-1; CDR3 DNA: TGCGCCAGCAGCTTGACCGCGGGGAACACTGAAGCTTTCTTT; CDR3 protein: CASSLTAGNTEAFF
D gene: TRBD1; clone size: once; J gene: TRBJ1-5; V gene: TRBV19; CDR3 DNA: TGTGCCAGTAGTACCCCCCGGGACAGCGATCAGCCCCAGCATTTT; CDR3 protein: CASSTPRDSDQPQHF
D gene: TRBD2; clone size: .; J gene: TRBJ2-1; V gene: TRBV9; CDR3 DNA: TGTGCCAGCAGCCCCCTCGACAGGGTGGCTAGCGGGGACTACAATGAGCAGTTCTTC; CDR3 protein: CASSPLDRVASGDYNEQFF
D gene: .; clone size: .; J gene: TRBJ1-1; V gene: TRBV29-1; CDR3 DNA: TGCAGCGTGATCAACCCTACGAACACTGAAGCTTTCTTT; CDR3 protein: CSVINPTNTEAFF
D gene: .; clone size: few; J gene: TRBJ1-5; V gene: TRBV11-2; CDR3 DNA: TGTGCCAGCAGCCCCCAACCCAGGGGTCATCAGCCCCAGCATTTT; CDR3 protein: CASSPQPRGHQPQHF
D gene: TRBD2; clone size: .; J gene: TRBJ2-5; V gene: TRBV7-9; CDR3 DNA: TGTGCCAGCAGCTTATCTTCGGTGCGGGGGGCAGGGGAGACCCAGTACTTC; CDR3 protein: CASSLSSVRGAGETQYF
D gene: TRBD2; clone size: .; J gene: TRBJ2-5; V gene: TRBV6-1; CDR3 DNA: TGTGCCAGCAGTGCTCTAGCGGGGGGATTAGGGGAGACCCAGTACTTC; CDR3 protein: CASSALAGGLGETQYF
D gene: .; clone size: .; J gene: TRBJ1-4; V gene: TRBV4-1; CDR3 DNA: TGCGCCAGCAGCCAGAGCGACGCAACTAATGAAAAACTGTTTTTT; CDR3 protein: CASSQSDATNEKLFF
D gene: TRBD2; clone size: .; J gene: TRBJ2-3; V gene: TRBV13; CDR3 DNA: TGTGCCAGCAGCCCTCACGGACTAGCGGAGACACCCACAGATACGCAGTATTTT; CDR3 protein: CASSPHGLAETPTDTQYF
D gene: .; clone size: once; J gene: TRBJ1-2; V gene: TRBV5-1; CDR3 DNA: TGCGCCAGCAGCTTGGCTACAGCAAACTATGGCTACACCTTC; CDR3 protein: CASSLATANYGYTF
D gene: TRBD2; clone size: .; J gene: TRBJ2-1; V gene: TRBV4-3; CDR3 DNA: TGCGCCAGCAGCGCAGGACTAGCGGGGGGCAGTGATGATGGGCAGTTCTTC; CDR3 protein: CASSAGLAGGSDDGQFF
D gene: TRBD2; clone size: .; J gene: TRBJ2-7; V gene: TRBV19; CDR3 DNA: TGTGCCAGTAGTTTGATGACTAGCAGCTACGAGCAGTACTTC; CDR3 protein: CASSLMTSSYEQYF